The 15 T cell receptor beta chains reported below all come from one sample, sequenced in a study of blood T cell repertoires in COVID-19. TCRdb's table, derived via immunoSEQ multiplex PCR, lists solely in-frame clones and lacks some. The sample records approximately 300,000 clones, roughly 89% being singletons. The sample was PBMCs or T cells enriched from blood (not recorded which). The receptor source for this set is a man aged 55 to 69 who had recovered from COVID-19.

The chain joins TRBV9 to TRBJ2-1; 15 nucleotides align to TRBD2. V gave up 4 bases and J gave up 9 bases; unmatched junction bases: 8. The CDR3 consists of 16 residues. The V gene's germline CDR1 is SGDLS and CDR2 YYNGEE. CDR3 residues: CASSPGLAGGVGEQFF. CDR3 nucleotides: TGTGCCAGCAGCCCAGGACTAGCGGGGGGGGTAGGTGAGCAGTTCTTC.

The gene calls are TRBV30 and TRBJ2-2, with TRBD2 as a possible D gene (7 bases). V lost 3 bases and J 4 bases, leaving 12 bases between the germline ends. The CDR3 runs 14 residues. Germline V gene sequence: CDR1 GTSNPN, CDR2 SVGIG (reference sequence). CDR3 amino acids: CAWRRGARTGELFF. CDR3 in DNA: TGTGCCTGGAGACGGGGGGCTCGCACCGGGGAGCTGTTTTTT.

The V gene is TRBV6-1, the J gene TRBJ2-7; D unresolved. This CDR3 region has 14 residues. Germline lookup yields CDR1 MNHNS and CDR2 SASEGT. Trimming pared 1 base from V and 3 bases from J, leaving 10 bases between. The CDR3 DNA reads TGTGCCAGCAGTGAAGTCGCTACTAACTACGAGCAGTACTTC. It specifies CASSEVATNYEQYF.

The V call is TRBV18, the J call TRBJ2-5; D call uncertain. Germline V lookup: CDR1 KGHSH, CDR2 LQKENI. This CDR3 has 15 residues. The germline V and J ends were trimmed by 1 base and 5 bases, with 14 bases remaining between them. As DNA, the CDR3 is TGTGCCAGCTCACCACAGAGCACACACGGGGAGACCCAGTACTTC. It translates to CASSPQSTHGETQYF.

This clone occurred once. V and J are TRBV5-8 and TRBJ1-1, with no clear D. This CDR3 contains 12 residues. V dropped 0 bases and J dropped 10 bases, with 10 bases sitting between them. CDR1 and CDR2 from the germline V gene are SGHTS and YDEGEE. The CDR3 reads CASSLDANRAFF. The CDR3 region has the DNA TGTGCCAGCAGCTTGGATGCGAACAGAGCTTTCTTT.

The genes are TRBV25-1 and TRBJ1-1; D is undetermined. The V end lost 3 bases, the J end lost 6 bases, and 14 bases lay between the germline ends. Germline CDR1 reads MGHDK; CDR2 reads SYGVNS. The CDR3 is 14 amino acids. The CDR3 is CASSDQVSSAEAFF. CDR3 DNA sequence: TGTGCCAGCAGTGATCAGGTCTCGTCGGCTGAAGCTTTCTTT.

The chain couples TRBV2 to TRBJ2-7; maybe TRBD2 (5 bases). V lost 6 bases and J lost 4, with 7 bases in between. Germline assignment: CDR1 SNHLY and CDR2 FYNNEI. The length of the CDR3 is 11 residues. DNA of the CDR3: TGTGCCAGCAGCACGGGATACGAGCAGTACTTC. As protein: CASSTGYEQYF.

The chain employs TRBV3-1 (or the pseudogene TRBV3-2) and TRBJ2-4; D not resolved. This CDR3 comprises 16 residues. The ends were cut back, 2 bases at V and 2 bases at J, with 13 bases in the middle. Germline V gives CDR1 LGHDT, CDR2 YNNKEL (reference sequence). Written as DNA, the CDR3 is TGTGCCAGCAGCCAATTATCGGGTCCGTCCAAAAACATTCAGTACTTC. Translating it yields CASSQLSGPSKNIQYF.

The CDR3 coding sequence is TGTGCCAGTAGTATGGGACAGCCCACCGGGGAGCTGTTTTTT. As protein: CASSMGQPTGELFF. The J gene is TRBJ2-2, the V gene TRBV19, with TRBD1 identical over 7 bases. CDR3 length: 14 amino acids. The V gene's germline CDR1 is LNHDA and CDR2 SQIVND (reference sequence). Trimming took 3 bases from V and 4 from J; bases not matched to a gene: 2.

CDR3 nucleotide sequence: TGCGCCAGCAGTGAGTCTCAGCTAGCGGGAGTCCACGAGCAGTACTTC. It is translated as CASSESQLAGVHEQYF. The chain joins TRBV10-2 to TRBJ2-7, with 10 bases fitting TRBD2. The CDR3 covers 16 residues. The germline V gene has CDR1 WSHSY and CDR2 SAAADI. J gave up 5 bases and V 0 bases, and 7 bases lay outside the gene matches.

The V and J genes are TRBV11-1 and TRBJ2-7; D gene ambiguous. The CDR3 extends over 13 amino acids. Trimming removed 2 bases from V and 4 bases from J, with 9 bases in between. Looked up from germline, CDR1 is SGHAT and CDR2 is FQDESV (reference sequence). CDR3: CASSLNEEYEQYF. CDR3 DNA: TGTGCCAGCAGCTTAAACGAAGAGTACGAGCAGTACTTC.

The chain carries TRBV5-1 and TRBJ1-2; 8 positions agree with TRBD1. V lost 5 bases to trimming and J lost 4 bases; unmatched junction nucleotides: 7. CDR1 and CDR2 from the germline V gene are SGHRS and YFSETQ. This CDR3 is built from 14 residues. This chain's CDR3 is CASSYLDRGYGYTF. CDR3 sequence (DNA): TGCGCCAGCAGTTATTTAGACAGGGGCTATGGCTACACCTTC.

The chain carries TRBV6-5 and TRBJ1-2, with TRBD1 matching over 9 bases. Germline assignment: CDR1 MNHEY and CDR2 SVGAGI. The length of the CDR3 is 15 residues. V shed 4 bases, J shed 4 bases, and the junction held 7 bases outside the gene matches. For the CDR3, the DNA is TGTGCCAGCAGTTCCTCGGGACAGGGTGCCTATGGCTACACCTTC. Amino acid sequence: CASSSSGQGAYGYTF.

This chain joins TRBV6-6 and TRBJ1-3; the match to TRBD1 covers 9 bases. J was trimmed by 6 bases and V by 6 bases; bases with no gene match: 6. The germline CDR1 and CDR2 sequences are MNHNY and SVGAGI (reference sequence). The CDR3 extends over 14 amino acids. CDR3 DNA: TGTGCCAGCAGGCGAACAGGGGGCGAAAACACCATATATTTT. Amino acid sequence: CASRRTGGENTIYF.

This clone was detected once. J is TRBJ2-1 and V is TRBV24-1; 8 nucleotides align to TRBD2. V was clipped by 2 bases and J by 10 bases; unmatched bases: 9. Germline V gene lookup returns CDR1 KGHDR and CDR2 SFDVKD. CDR3 size: 15 residues. The CDR3 spells CATSDWSSGQKEQFF. CDR3 DNA sequence: TGTGCCACCAGTGATTGGTCTAGCGGGCAAAAAGAGCAGTTCTTC.